Each of the 8 T cell receptor beta chains below was sequenced from the same sample in a study of T cell responses to AZD1222 COVID-19 vaccine. Sequencing used immunoSEQ multiplex PCR; TCRdb keeps in-frame clones, though not all of them. The sample holds about 140,000 clones, around 89% seen once. Material: peripheral blood, obtained on day 0 of AZD1222 vaccination. Receptors were obtained from an adult in good health.

The V gene is TRBV5-8, the J gene TRBJ1-3; D is unclear. The germline V gene encodes CDR1 SGHTS and CDR2 YDEGEE. This CDR3 is built from 16 residues. V dropped 4 bases and J dropped 0 bases, with 14 bases sitting between them. The CDR3 reads CASSLPQLSSGNTIYF. CDR3 in DNA: TGTGCCAGCAGCCTTCCCCAGTTAAGCTCTGGAAACACCATATATTTT.

The chain joins TRBV19 to TRBJ1-1; maybe TRBD1 (6 bases). The CDR3 runs 11 residues. V was cut by 10 bases and J by 6 bases, with 12 bases left in between. Germline CDR1 is LNHDA and CDR2 is SQIVND (reference sequence). CDR3 residues: CATHWGPEAFF. For the CDR3, the DNA is TGTGCCACCCATTGGGGGCCTGAAGCTTTCTTT.

This clone came up a few times. The J gene is TRBJ1-2, the V gene TRBV9, with a tentative D call TRBD1 (6 bases). The CDR3 is 12 residues long. CDR1 is SGDLS and CDR2 is YYNGEE in the germline V gene. V lost 4 bases to trimming and J lost 8 bases, with 12 bases between them. CDR3: CASSPPGGGYTF. The CDR3 DNA reads as TGTGCCAGCAGCCCCCCGGGGGGCGGCTACACCTTC.

This rearrangement joins TRBV2 to TRBJ1-1; D is perhaps TRBD1 (5 bases). There are 13 residues in the CDR3. From germline, CDR1 is SNHLY and CDR2 FYNNEI. V was trimmed by 4 bases and J by 0 bases, leaving 6 bases between them. CDR3 protein: CASSGTLNTEAFF. Written as DNA, the CDR3 is TGTGCCAGCAGTGGGACACTGAACACTGAAGCTTTCTTT.

This chain connects TRBV7-2 to TRBJ1-2, with 9 bases that match TRBD1. The J segment lost 4 bases and the V segment lost 5 bases, leaving 8 bases of the junction unmatched. This CDR3 is built from 15 residues. Germline lookup yields CDR1 SGHTA and CDR2 FQGNSA. The chain's CDR3 is CASSPSPGQGYGYTF. The CDR3 DNA sequence: TGTGCCAGCAGCCCGTCCCCGGGACAGGGCTATGGCTACACCTTC.

This chain connects TRBV6-6 to TRBJ1-2; 9 bases are shared with TRBD1. CDR1 MNHNY and CDR2 SVGAGI come from the germline V gene (reference sequence). The CDR3 has 14 amino acids. V lost 7 bases to trimming and J lost 4 bases; unmatched junction nucleotides: 7. The CDR3 bases are TGTGCCAGCAACCTTTCGGGACAGGGCTATGGCTACACCTTC. This codes for CASNLSGQGYGYTF.

The chain joins TRBV4-1 to TRBJ2-1; D gene uncertain. V lost 0 bases to trimming and J lost 0 bases, with 9 bases between them. The germline V gene has CDR1 MGHRA and CDR2 YSYEKL. The length of the CDR3 is 16 residues. The CDR3 DNA is TGCGCCAGCAGCCAAGATCGGCAGATCTCCTACAATGAGCAGTTCTTC. Protein sequence: CASSQDRQISYNEQFF.

V usage is TRBV2 and J usage is TRBJ1-2; TRBD1 aligns across 10 bases. Trimming took 6 bases from V and 8 from J; bases not matched to a gene: 12. In germline, CDR1 is SNHLY, CDR2 FYNNEI. There are 15 residues in the CDR3. The CDR3: CASRAWDRGVWGYTF. The CDR3 DNA reads as TGTGCCAGCAGAGCGTGGGACAGGGGAGTGTGGGGCTACACCTTC.